This T cell receptor beta chain was retrieved from a study of T cells in Graves' hyperthyroidism and ophthalmopathy. Study-level points and caveats: Also found in blood were most expanded thyroid clonotypes above 0.001. Ophthalmopathy stood apart from stable hyperthyroidism in a 13 V-J model.

Active moderate-to-severe ophthalmopathy, Clinical Activity Score at least 3, NOSPECS at least 4, under 3 months' duration. Researchers took RNA transcripts and amplified the TCR beta CDR3 regions from them. HTBI primers were employed in a first-round RT-PCR of the TCR CDR3. TCRdb re-analysed the multiplex PCR reads in MiXCR, keeping a single row per CDR3 protein. There are hundreds of thousands of distinct CDR3 sequences in the sample; roughly a quarter occur only once, and around 11% lies in the top ten. V was clipped by 7 bases and J by 4 bases, with 7 bases between them. Germline CDR1 is MNHEY and CDR2 is SVGAGI. The CDR3 runs to 12 residues. The table lists this clonotype with many counts. Its cognate antigen is unknown.

The genes are TRBV6-5 and TRBJ2-2; the D is unclear. This receptor was obtained from a young woman with Graves' ophthalmopathy. The sample was blood. This chain's CDR3 is CASTYSTGELFF. CDR3 coding DNA: TGTGCCAGCACCTACAGCACCGGGGAGCTGTTTTTT.